Presented here are 31 T cell receptor beta chains from one specimen sequenced in a study of T-cell memory formation after mild COVID-19 (dated by TCRdb to about 2021). The library was built by means of 5' RACE. Sequencing was carried out with an Illumina NovaSeq 6000. Starting from the raw public reads, TCRdb applied fastp trimming at Q25, assembled clones with MiXCR and retained in-frame beta chains. Duplicate CDR3 protein sequences are folded into a single record with the most common DNA and genes. The sample table records about 410,000 distinct CDR3 sequences; 23% of these occur just once. The top ten clones comprise roughly 14% of the sample. Sequenced sample: PBMCs or a T cell subset sorted from them (not recorded which). These receptors originate from an adult woman who had mild COVID-19 (a few samples of this study predate the infection). The sample titles of this study are shuffled in the database, so cell type and time point are left out; the donor was told from shared clones.

This clonotype was counted between two and nine times. The CDR3, as DNA: TGTGCCAGCAGCTTTGTTATGGGACAGGGTTTTGACTCTGGAAACACCATATATTTT. The encoded protein is CASSFVMGQGFDSGNTIYF. This chain links TRBV7-9 with TRBJ1-3; 9 bases line up with TRBD1. The J segment lost 0 bases and the V segment lost 3 bases, leaving 12 bases of the junction unmatched. The CDR3 loop spans 19 amino acids. CDR1 and CDR2 (germline): SEHNR, FQNEAQ (reference sequence). The full variable domain, its missing parts supplied by reference TRBV7-9 and TRBJ1-3, is DTGVSQNPRHKITKRGQNVTFRCDPISEHNRLYWYRQTLGQGPEFLTYFQNEAQLEKSRLLSDRFSAERPKGSFSTLEIQRTEQGDSAMYLCASSFVMGQGFDSGNTIYFGEGSWLTVV.

This clonotype was seen a handful of times. The chain links TRBV7-9 to TRBJ1-2; possible D gene TRBD1, 5 bases. This CDR3 comprises 15 residues. The germline gives CDR1 SEHNR, CDR2 FQNEAQ (reference sequence). V was pared by 6 bases and J by 3 bases, with 17 bases between. The CDR3 DNA reads TGTGCCAGCAGTTACCGCTTCGGGGCAGACTATGGCTACACCTTC. Translating it yields CASSYRFGADYGYTF.

The chain is built from TRBV6-4 and TRBJ2-7, with 8 bases lining up with TRBD2. CDR3 length equals 16 residues. Germline CDR1 is MRHNA and CDR2 is SNTAGT. The V gene end was trimmed by 6 bases and the J gene end by 0 bases; junction bases not matched to a gene: 10. The CDR3 spells CASRRLGSGVSYEQYF. For the CDR3, the DNA is TGTGCCAGCAGGCGGTTAGGTAGCGGGGTCTCCTACGAGCAGTACTTC.

The chain is built from TRBV20-1 and TRBJ2-1, with 9 bases identical to TRBD2. CDR1 and CDR2 from the germline V gene are DFQATT and SNEGSKA (reference sequence). This CDR3 spans 14 amino acids. V was clipped by 6 bases and J by 9 bases; unmatched bases: 12. This CDR3 is CSALYGGRAVEQFF. CDR3 sequence (DNA): TGCAGTGCCCTCTATGGCGGGAGGGCGGTTGAGCAGTTCTTC.

The CDR3 DNA is TGTGCCAGCAGCGTAGGGTCCTACACAGATACGCAGTATTTT. Its protein is CASSVGSYTDTQYF. The chain has TRBV9 and TRBJ2-3; D call uncertain. V was clipped by 0 bases and J by 2 bases, with 7 bases between them. The length of the CDR3 is 14 residues. The germline V gene has CDR1 SGDLS and CDR2 YYNGEE. Drawing the rest from reference TRBV9 and TRBJ2-3, the complete variable domain is DSGVTQTPKHLITATGQRVTLRCSPRSGDLSVYWYQQSLDQGLQFLIQYYNGEERAKGNILERFSAQQFPDLHSELNLSSLELGDSALYFCASSVGSYTDTQYFGPGTRLTVL.

In this sample, this clonotype turned up a few times. This chain joins TRBV7-9 and TRBJ2-1, with 7 bases fitting TRBD1. Germline-derived CDR1 and CDR2 are SEHNR and FQNEAQ (reference sequence). CDR3 length: 17 amino acids. V trimming: 5 bases; J trimming: 0 bases; junction bases outside the gene matches: 10. The CDR3: CASSPGGRLRSYNEQFF. As DNA, the CDR3 is TGTGCCAGCAGCCCAGGGGGACGGCTCCGCTCCTACAATGAGCAGTTCTTC.

This chain uses TRBV6-1 with TRBJ1-2; maybe TRBD1 (6 bases). CDR3 length equals 13 residues. In germline, CDR1 is MNHNS, CDR2 SASEGT. V was clipped by 7 bases and J by 2 bases, with 11 bases between them. The CDR3 DNA follows: TGTGCCAGCAATCCAACAGGGAACTATGGCTACACCTTC. Its protein is CASNPTGNYGYTF.

V gene TRBV12-3 or TRBV12-4 combines with J gene TRBJ1-5, with D tentatively TRBD1 (6 bases). The V end lost 6 bases, the J end lost 4 bases, and 19 bases lay between the germline ends. The CDR3 sequence is 16 residues long. CDR3: CASSLGAGTVNQPQHF. The CDR3 DNA is TGTGCCAGCAGCCTGGGGGCAGGGACGGTAAATCAGCCCCAGCATTTT.

This clonotype was counted many times. The gene calls are TRBV7-2 and TRBJ1-4; a possible D gene is TRBD1 (5 bases). V lost 3 bases, J lost 4 bases, and 9 bases lay in between. The germline CDR1 and CDR2 sequences are SGHTA and FQGNSA. This CDR3 comprises 14 residues. DNA of the CDR3: TGTGCCAGCAGCTTGGGACGGCTTAATGAAAAACTGTTTTTT. Translating gives CASSLGRLNEKLFF.

This clonotype was picked up a small number of times. The V gene is TRBV21-1, the J gene TRBJ1-3. TRBV21-1 is a pseudogene. This CDR3 contains 10 residues. The CDR3 region is CASIAVTIYF. The CDR3 nucleotides read TGTGCCAGCATCGCGGTGACCATATATTTT.

V gene TRBV15 combines with J gene TRBJ1-3; D unclear. The CDR3 is 16 amino acids. With 0 bases removed from V and 1 base from J, the gap between germline ends came to 10 bases. CDR1 and CDR2 from the germline V gene are LNHNV and YYDKDF (reference sequence). CDR3 DNA sequence: TGTGCCACCAGCAGAGACTCACCCAGGTCTGGAAACACCATATATTTT. It is translated as CATSRDSPRSGNTIYF.

The rearrangement joins TRBV27 to TRBJ1-1, with 7 positions matching TRBD1. The CDR3 totals 16 residues. The germline V gene has CDR1 MNHEY and CDR2 SMNVEV (reference sequence). V lost 6 bases, J lost 6 bases, and 16 bases stayed unmatched. The CDR3 is CASRSRGPQGTAEAFF. The CDR3, as DNA: TGTGCCAGCAGGTCGAGAGGCCCACAGGGGACGGCTGAAGCTTTCTTT.

The sample holds a few counts of this clonotype. The chain recombines TRBV4-2 with TRBJ2-7, with D maybe TRBD1 (5 bases). The CDR3 is 16 residues long. Germline assignment: CDR1 LGHNA and CDR2 YNFKEQ. V was cut by 0 bases and J by 4 bases, with 16 bases left in between. The CDR3, as DNA: TGTGCCAGCAGCCAAGATCTGGACACGTCCTCTTACGAGCAGTACTTC. This sequence encodes CASSQDLDTSSYEQYF.

This clonotype was observed a handful of times. This rearrangement joins TRBV5-5 to TRBJ2-5; the D gene could be TRBD1 or TRBD2 (5 bases each). Per germline, CDR1 SGHKS and CDR2 YYEKEE (reference sequence). Deletions cut 3 bases from V and 1 base from J, with 13 bases between. The CDR3 runs 15 residues. The CDR3 sequence: CASSYPGRFQETQYF. DNA of the CDR3: TGTGCCAGCAGCTACCCGGGACGATTCCAAGAGACCCAGTACTTC. Full variable domain (outside the CDR3, taken from reference TRBV5-5 and TRBJ2-5): DAGVTQSPTHLIKTRGQQVTLRCSPISGHKSVSWYQQVLGQGPQFIFQYYEKEERGRGNFPDRFSARQFPNYSSELNVNALLLGDSALYLCASSYPGRFQETQYFGPGTRLLVL.

The table lists this clonotype with a few counts. This chain joins TRBV23-1 and TRBJ1-2; D is unclear. TRBV23-1 is given ORF status, its function remaining uncertain. This CDR3 has 11 amino acids. Trimming removed 8 bases from V and 6 bases from J, with 10 bases in between. The CDR3 sequence: CASPPCHGYTF. The DNA for the CDR3 is TGCGCCAGCCCCCCATGCCATGGCTACACCTTC.

This clonotype has a handful of counts. The chain carries TRBV5-1 and TRBJ2-7; D is possibly TRBD1 or TRBD2 (6 bases each). The CDR3 sequence is 17 residues long. Deletions cut 1 base from V and 2 bases from J, with 19 bases between. CDR1 and CDR2 (germline): SGHRS, YFSETQ. This CDR3 is CASSLRQWGAPPYEQYF. CDR3 nucleotide sequence: TGCGCCAGCAGCTTGCGACAGTGGGGGGCCCCACCCTACGAGCAGTACTTC. The whole variable domain, remainder taken from reference TRBV5-1 and TRBJ2-7, is KAGVTQTPRYLIKTRGQQVTLSCSPISGHRSVSWYQQTPGQGLQFLFEYFSETQRNKGNFPGRFSGRQFSNSRSEMNVSTLELGDSALYLCASSLRQWGAPPYEQYFGPGTRLTVT.

In its sample, this clonotype was seen a few times. The chain carries TRBV5-1 and TRBJ2-7, with 8 positions matching TRBD1. The germline V gene has CDR1 SGHRS and CDR2 YFSETQ. V was pared by 3 bases and J by 5 bases, with 7 bases of the junction left unmatched. The CDR3 loop spans 14 amino acids. This CDR3 is CASSSGQALDEQYF. The CDR3 DNA follows: TGCGCCAGCAGCTCGGGACAGGCCTTAGACGAGCAGTACTTC.

CDR3 protein: CASSRTDYNEQFF. The DNA for the CDR3 is TGTGCCAGCTCACGAACAGATTACAATGAGCAGTTCTTC. The V call is TRBV18, the J call TRBJ2-1; D remains unclear. With 4 bases removed from V and 4 bases from J, the gap between germline ends came to 8 bases. This CDR3 comprises 13 residues. The germline CDR1 and CDR2 sequences are KGHSH and LQKENI.

The chain uses TRBV20-1 and TRBJ1-1, with unresolved D. CDR3 length: 15 residues. Germline values: CDR1 DFQATT, CDR2 SNEGSKA (reference sequence). V shed 1 base and J shed 4 bases, with 16 bases lying between them. The CDR3 sequence is CSARVARDLGTEAFF. The CDR3 nucleotides read TGCAGTGCTAGAGTAGCGAGAGATCTGGGCACTGAAGCTTTCTTT.

This clonotype was seen only once. This chain links TRBV7-9 with TRBJ2-7; TRBD1 or TRBD2 may be the D gene (5 bases each). Trimming took off 5 bases at V and 2 bases at J, with 13 bases between the two ends. The germline gives CDR1 SEHNR, CDR2 FQNEAQ (reference sequence). This CDR3 is built from 14 residues. The CDR3, as DNA: TGTGCCAGCAGCGCGGGTAAGGGGACCTACGAGCAGTACTTC. Translating it yields CASSAGKGTYEQYF. The full variable domain, with the rest looked up from reference TRBV7-9 and TRBJ2-7, is DTGVSQNPRHKITKRGQNVTFRCDPISEHNRLYWYRQTLGQGPEFLTYFQNEAQLEKSRLLSDRFSAERPKGSFSTLEIQRTEQGDSAMYLCASSAGKGTYEQYFGPGTRLTVT.

This clonotype was recorded a few times. The chain carries TRBV4-3 and TRBJ2-2, with TRBD2 identical over 13 bases. Germline V gene lookup returns CDR1 LGHNA and CDR2 YSLEER. Trimming took 1 base from V and 5 from J; bases not matched to a gene: 1. This CDR3 is 16 amino acids long. The CDR3 region is CASSQGTSGSTGELFF. The DNA of the CDR3 is TGCGCCAGCAGCCAAGGGACTAGCGGGAGTACCGGGGAGCTGTTTTTT.

This clonotype was counted a few times. The CDR3 bases are TGCGCCAGCAGCTTGGGAGGGACAGGGACAATCTACGAGCAGTACTTC. Its protein is CASSLGGTGTIYEQYF. The genes are TRBV5-1 and TRBJ2-7; TRBD1 agrees at 9 bases. There are 16 residues in the CDR3. Germline loops: CDR1 SGHRS, CDR2 YFSETQ. V lost 0 bases, J lost 3 bases, and 7 bases stayed unmatched.

The rearrangement links TRBV11-2 to TRBJ2-3; D possibly uses TRBD1 or TRBD2 (6 bases each). This CDR3 spans 15 amino acids. Looked up from germline, CDR1 is SGHAT and CDR2 is FQNNGV. The germline V and J ends were trimmed by 2 bases and 11 bases, with 20 bases remaining between them. The CDR3 loop is CASSLPPRGRGEQYF. The CDR3 DNA is TGTGCCAGCAGCTTACCCCCCAGGGGCCGCGGGGAGCAGTATTTT.

Note on this clonotype: One junction end disagrees with the germline gene, perhaps due to a read error. CDR3 sequence: CASSTRGLEDSEAFF. CDR3 bases: TGTGCAAGCAGTACCCGCGGGCTTGAGGATTCTGAAGCTTTCTTT. The chain couples TRBV6-6 to TRBJ1-1, with no clear D. Per germline, CDR1 MNHNY and CDR2 SVGAGI (reference sequence). The CDR3 spans 15 residues.

The chain employs TRBV7-9 and TRBJ2-2; TRBD2 aligns across 10 bases. This CDR3 has 20 residues. Trimming removed 4 bases from V and 7 bases from J; junction bases left unmatched: 21. Germline loops: CDR1 SEHNR, CDR2 FQNEAQ (reference sequence). The CDR3 bases are TGTGCCAGCAGCTCATCCGGGACAGGACCTAGCGGGGGCTCGAGCGGGGAGCTGTTTTTT. The encoded protein is CASSSSGTGPSGGSSGELFF.

The chain is built from TRBV20-1 and TRBJ2-1, with 8 bases lining up with TRBD2. Germline V gives CDR1 DFQATT, CDR2 SNEGSKA (reference sequence). The CDR3 contains 15 residues. V was clipped by 0 bases and J by 6 bases; unmatched bases: 7. CDR3: CSARDSGAVPNEQFF. CDR3 sequence (DNA): TGCAGTGCTAGAGATAGCGGGGCGGTCCCCAATGAGCAGTTCTTC.

V is TRBV7-9 and J is TRBJ2-3; D assignment may be TRBD1 or TRBD2 (5 bases each). The CDR3 covers 14 residues. The germline V gene encodes CDR1 SEHNR and CDR2 FQNEAQ (reference sequence). Between the trimmed V and J ends, which lost 3 bases and 6 bases, there was a span of 13 bases. The CDR3 is CASSFSGAGDTQYF. CDR3 nucleotides: TGTGCCAGCAGCTTCTCCGGGGCCGGCGATACGCAGTATTTT.

This clonotype showed up just a few times. V and J are TRBV14 and TRBJ1-2, with a weak D call TRBD1 (5 bases). The V and J ends lost 5 bases and 4 bases respectively, with 17 bases between them. The CDR3 runs to 15 residues. The germline V gene has CDR1 SGHDN and CDR2 FVKESK. The CDR3 coding sequence is TGTGCCAGCAGCAGAAACAGGATCGAGGTCTATGGCTACACCTTC. Protein sequence: CASSRNRIEVYGYTF. Full variable domain (outside the CDR3, taken from reference TRBV14 and TRBJ1-2): EAGVTQFPSHSVIEKGQTVTLRCDPISGHDNLYWYRRVMGKEIKFLLHFVKESKQDESGMPNNRFLAERTGGTYSTLKVQPAELEDSGVYFCASSRNRIEVYGYTFGSGTRLTVV.

This clonotype was seen a few times. The chain is built from TRBV20-1 and TRBJ2-5, with 8 bases fitting TRBD2. Germline-derived CDR1 and CDR2 are DFQATT and SNEGSKA (reference sequence). The CDR3 runs to 18 residues. V shed 0 bases and J 2 bases; nucleotides not matched to a gene: 14. Here the CDR3 DNA reads TGCAGTGCTAGAGATACATCGAGCGGGAGCGTGGGACAAGAGACCCAGTACTTC. Residues: CSARDTSSGSVGQETQYF.

The V gene is TRBV7-9, the J gene TRBJ2-3; D might be TRBD1 (5 bases). This CDR3 spans 14 amino acids. Germline lookup yields CDR1 SEHNR and CDR2 FQNEAQ (reference sequence). Deletions cut 1 base from V and 4 bases from J, with 9 bases between. The CDR3 nucleotides are TGTGCCAGCAGCTTAGACAGGATTTCAGATACGCAGTATTTT. This translates into CASSLDRISDTQYF.

The gene calls are TRBV7-3 and TRBJ2-2; 12 bases map to TRBD2. Unmatched junction bases numbered 11, after V lost 5 bases and J lost 1 base. From germline, CDR1 is SGHTA and CDR2 FQGTGA. The CDR3 consists of 19 residues. The CDR3 DNA reads TGTGCCAGCAGCCCCACAACTAGCGGGGGGTTCCGGAACACCGGGGAGCTGTTTTTT. Translation gives CASSPTTSGGFRNTGELFF. The full variable domain, its missing parts supplied by reference TRBV7-3 and TRBJ2-2, is GAGVSQTPSNKVTEKGKYVELRCDPISGHTALYWYRQSLGQGPEFLIYFQGTGAADDSGLPNDRFFAVRPEGSVSTLKIQRTERGDSAVYLCASSPTTSGGFRNTGELFFGEGSRLTVL.